This T cell receptor (beta chain) emerged from a study of radiotherapy plus CTLA-4 blockade in lung cancer. The CDR3 is 11 residues long. Trimming removed 4 bases at V and 7 bases at J, with 5 bases between. Germline V gene lookup returns CDR1 MDHEN and CDR2 SYDVKM. Measured with immunoSEQ multiplex PCR; TCRdb has only the in-frame clones, and not every one. The repertoire holds tens of thousands of clones, with around 77% as singletons. Sequenced material: peripheral blood, taken from a patient treated with radiotherapy plus ipilimumab. This clonotype was sampled from a human donor with non-small cell lung cancer whose response to radiotherapy plus ipilimumab could not be evaluated. Some clones in this sample may be carry-over from other donors' samples. The chain is built from TRBV28 and TRBJ1-5; D gene unclear. This CDR3 reads CASSSRQPQHF. In DNA, the CDR3 is TGTGCCAGCAGTTCGAGGCAGCCCCAGCATTTT.